This entry lists 22 T cell receptor beta chains sequenced from one sample in a study of cytomegalovirus exposure and HLA in healthy donors. Here immunoSEQ multiplex PCR was the method, and the copy in TCRdb shows in-frame clones only, minus some. The sample lists tens of thousands of clones, 96% seen once, with 4.5% in the top ten. The sequencing input was PBMCs. All receptors derive from a woman aged 18-29 years in good health and CMV-seropositive.

The chain joins TRBV6-1 to TRBJ2-1, with 8 bases lining up with TRBD1. Germline assignment: CDR1 MNHNS and CDR2 SASEGT. The length of the CDR3 is 15 residues. Trimming removed 6 bases from V and 3 bases from J; junction bases left unmatched: 7. The CDR3 sequence is CASSRGQDLYNEQFF. The CDR3 DNA is TGTGCCAGCAGCCGGGGACAGGACCTCTACAATGAGCAGTTCTTC.

This clone was counted between two and nine times. The chain combines TRBV6-6 with TRBJ2-1, with 9 bases lining up with TRBD2. The CDR3 covers 13 residues. The V gene's germline CDR1 is MNHNY and CDR2 SVGAGI (reference sequence). With 8 bases clipped from V and 5 bases from J, the junction kept 4 bases outside the gene matches. DNA of the CDR3: TGTGCCAGCTATGCTAGCGGGGACAATGAGCAGTTCTTC. Translated, it gives CASYASGDNEQFF.

The CDR3 nucleotides are TGTGCCAGCAGGGAGCTTCATGGCTACACCTTC. This gives the protein CASRELHGYTF. J is TRBJ1-2 and V is TRBV28; no clear D. CDR3 length: 11 amino acids. Between the trimmed V and J ends, which lost 6 bases and 6 bases, there was a span of 8 bases. CDR1 and CDR2 from the germline V gene are MDHEN and SYDVKM.

The chain carries TRBV5-4 and TRBJ2-1, with TRBD2 as a possible D gene (6 bases). From germline, CDR1 is SGHNT and CDR2 YYREEE (reference sequence). The CDR3 is 16 amino acids. Trimming cost V 0 bases and J 6 bases, with 16 bases left between them. The CDR3 protein is CASSLEASARFNEQFF. DNA of the CDR3: TGTGCCAGCAGCTTGGAAGCTAGCGCCAGGTTCAATGAGCAGTTCTTC.

Concerning this clone: Sequence at one end of the junction differs from germline and may be a read error. This sequence joins TRBV7-2 and TRBJ2-1, with 7 bases aligning to TRBD2. CDR1 and CDR2 (germline): SGHTA, FQGNSA. The CDR3 covers 14 residues. This CDR3 reads CASSLGDTSSGPLF. The CDR3 nucleotides are TGTGCCAGCAGCTTAGGAGATACCTCTAGCGGACCCCTCTTC. Combining the CDR3 with reference TRBV7-2 and TRBJ2-1 gives the whole variable domain GAGVSQSPSNKVTEKGKDVELRCDPISGHTALYWYRQSLGQGLEFLIYFQGNSAPDKSGLPSDRFSAERTGGSVSTLTIQRTQQEDSAVYLCASSLGDTSSGPLFGPGTRLTVL.

V gene TRBV30 combines with J gene TRBJ1-2; D gene ambiguous. Between the trimmed V and J ends, which lost 3 bases and 1 base, there was a span of 9 bases. In germline, CDR1 is GTSNPN, CDR2 SVGIG (reference sequence). The CDR3 covers 13 residues. The CDR3 DNA reads as TGTGCCTGGAGACAGCTACTTAACTATGGCTACACCTTC. It translates to CAWRQLLNYGYTF.

The chain carries TRBV29-1 and TRBJ2-1; D is perhaps TRBD2 (5 bases). Trimming pared 4 bases from V and 7 bases from J, leaving 11 bases between. CDR3 length: 12 amino acids. CDR1 is SQVTM, CDR2 ANQGSEA, per germline. The CDR3 sequence: CSVGTDWNEQFF. CDR3 sequence (DNA): TGCAGCGTTGGGACGGACTGGAATGAGCAGTTCTTC.

The chain links TRBV11-3 to TRBJ2-7; 9 bases match TRBD2. The CDR3 has 14 amino acids. CDR1 SGHNT and CDR2 YENEEA come from the germline V gene. V was clipped by 5 bases and J by 5 bases; unmatched bases: 7. CDR3 region: CASSDGLASDEQYF. The CDR3, as DNA: TGTGCCAGCAGCGACGGACTAGCGTCGGACGAGCAGTACTTC.

The gene calls are TRBV9 and TRBJ1-5; perhaps TRBD1 as D (6 bases). V dropped 1 base and J dropped 3 bases, with 11 bases sitting between them. CDR3 size: 15 residues. Germline-derived CDR1 and CDR2 are SGDLS and YYNGEE. The CDR3 nucleotides are TGTGCCAGCAGCGTATCTGGGGGCTTCAATCAGCCCCAGCATTTT. It yields the protein CASSVSGGFNQPQHF.

The gene calls are TRBV7-9 and TRBJ1-1; the match to TRBD1 covers 9 bases. The V gene end was trimmed by 3 bases and the J gene end by 5 bases; junction bases not matched to a gene: 10. This CDR3 has 16 residues. Germline CDR1 and CDR2: SEHNR and FQNEAQ (reference sequence). The CDR3 reads CASSFDAGTGWTEAFF. The CDR3 coding sequence is TGTGCCAGCAGCTTTGATGCCGGGACAGGGTGGACTGAAGCTTTCTTT.

The J gene is TRBJ2-3, the V gene TRBV7-2; D is unclear. Trimming removed 5 bases at V and 5 bases at J, with 8 bases between. CDR3 length: 12 amino acids. Germline loops: CDR1 SGHTA, CDR2 FQGNSA. The CDR3 DNA reads as TGTGCCAGCAGCCAGTCCCGAGATACGCAGTATTTT. It specifies CASSQSRDTQYF.

The chain links TRBV27 to TRBJ2-7; a possible D gene is TRBD2 (5 bases). Germline V gives CDR1 MNHEY, CDR2 SMNVEV (reference sequence). CDR3 length: 14 residues. V shed 2 bases and J shed 4 bases, with 12 bases lying between them. The CDR3 DNA sequence: TGTGCCAGCAGTTTACTACTAGGGCAGTACGAGCAGTACTTC. This translates into CASSLLLGQYEQYF.

The chain combines TRBV27 with TRBJ2-3; D is possibly TRBD2 (6 bases). Trimming stripped 5 bases from V and 4 bases from J, with 13 bases between. The CDR3 totals 14 residues. CDR1 is MNHEY and CDR2 is SMNVEV in the germline V gene (reference sequence). The CDR3 loop reads CASSLRLGADTQYF. The CDR3 DNA reads TGTGCCAGCAGTCTAAGACTAGGTGCAGATACGCAGTATTTT.

The rearrangement uses TRBV2 and TRBJ2-2; 7 bases align to TRBD1. Germline CDR1 SNHLY, CDR2 FYNNEI. V dropped 5 bases and J dropped 7; count of bases not matched to a gene: 10. The CDR3 consists of 15 residues. The CDR3 DNA is TGTGCCAGCAGTCGCGACAGGGCGGGTGTCGGGGAGCTGTTTTTT. This codes for CASSRDRAGVGELFF.

The rearrangement links TRBV28 to TRBJ2-7; 7 nucleotides line up with TRBD2. Germline CDR1 reads MDHEN; CDR2 reads SYDVKM. Trimming took 3 bases from V and 4 from J; bases not matched to a gene: 12. The CDR3 length is 16 residues. CDR3: CASSLGWLAGIYEQYF. The CDR3 DNA reads as TGTGCCAGCAGTTTGGGTTGGTTAGCGGGTATATACGAGCAGTACTTC.

The J gene is TRBJ2-1, the V gene TRBV5-4; 7 nucleotides agree with TRBD1. This CDR3 is 15 amino acids long. With 4 bases clipped from V and 0 bases from J, the junction kept 4 bases outside the gene matches. CDR1 is SGHNT, CDR2 YYREEE, per germline (reference sequence). The DNA of the CDR3 is TGTGCCAGCAGCCAACAGGGGATCTCCTACAATGAGCAGTTCTTC. Its translation: CASSQQGISYNEQFF. Supplemented by reference TRBV5-4 and TRBJ2-1, the full variable domain reads ETGVTQSPTHLIKTRGQQVTLRCSSQSGHNTVSWYQQALGQGPQFIFQYYREEENGRGNFPPRFSGLQFPNYSSELNVNALELDDSALYLCASSQQGISYNEQFFGPGTRLTVL.

The chain combines TRBV19 with TRBJ2-7; TRBD1 matches 7 bases. Germline CDR1 LNHDA, CDR2 SQIVND (reference sequence). With 10 bases clipped from V and 3 bases from J, the junction kept 9 bases outside the gene matches. The CDR3 runs to 13 residues. CDR3 sequence (DNA): TGTGCCACCGACTCGGGACAGATCTACGAGCAGTACTTC. Translating gives CATDSGQIYEQYF.

The CDR3 protein is CSASRGQGTEAFF. In DNA, the CDR3 is TGCAGCGCCTCCAGGGGGCAGGGCACTGAAGCTTTCTTT. The chain combines TRBV29-1 with TRBJ1-1; 8 bases fit TRBD1. The germline CDR1 and CDR2 sequences are SQVTM and ANQGSEA. The CDR3 has 13 residues. With 7 bases clipped from V and 4 bases from J, the junction kept 8 bases outside the gene matches. Combining the CDR3 with reference TRBV29-1 and TRBJ1-1 gives the whole variable domain SAVISQKPSRDICQRGTSLTIQCQVDSQVTMMFWYRQQPGQSLTLIATANQGSEATYESGFVIDKFPISRPNLTFSTLTVSNMSPEDSSIYLCSASRGQGTEAFFGQGTRLTVV.

The chain recombines TRBV27 with TRBJ1-4; 8 positions match TRBD1. Germline CDR1 is MNHEY and CDR2 is SMNVEV (reference sequence). V gave up 4 bases and J gave up 7 bases; unmatched junction bases: 14. The CDR3 spans 17 residues. As DNA, the CDR3 is TGTGCCAGCAGTTCCCGCGCCCCAGCAGGGGGCTTTGAAAAACTGTTTTTT. Translating it yields CASSSRAPAGGFEKLFF.

This chain joins TRBV19 and TRBJ2-7; unclear D gene. V was cut by 8 bases and J by 0 bases, with 11 bases left in between. The CDR3 has 13 residues. Germline V gives CDR1 LNHDA, CDR2 SQIVND (reference sequence). CDR3 DNA: TGTGCCAGTGCGGCCGCTAGCTCCTACGAGCAGTACTTC. Translation gives CASAAASSYEQYF. The full variable domain, completed using reference TRBV19 and TRBJ2-7, is DGGITQSPKYLFRKEGQNVTLSCEQNLNHDAMYWYRQDPGQGLRLIYYSQIVNDFQKGDIAEGYSVSREKKESFPLTVTSAQKNPTAFYLCASAAASSYEQYFGPGTRLTVT.

Written as DNA, the CDR3 is TGTGCCAGCAGTTACTCGTTTCAGGGAACCTACGAGCAGTACTTC. Translation: CASSYSFQGTYEQYF. This chain connects TRBV6-5 to TRBJ2-7, with a weak D call TRBD1 (5 bases). The V end lost 0 bases, the J end lost 2 bases, and 11 bases lay between the germline ends. The CDR3 is 15 amino acids. Germline loops: CDR1 MNHEY, CDR2 SVGAGI.

The J gene is TRBJ1-1, the V gene TRBV5-1; the match to TRBD1 covers 12 bases. Germline V gene data show CDR1 as SGHRS and CDR2 as YFSETQ. Losses at the gene ends were 2 bases for V and 4 bases for J; bases not matched to a gene: 6. The CDR3 runs 16 residues. As DNA, the CDR3 is TGCGCCAGCAGCTTTTCAACGGGACAGGGGGCCACTGAAGCTTTCTTT. It specifies CASSFSTGQGATEAFF.